Included here is one T cell receptor beta chain sequence, with context. TCRdb re-analyzed the 5' RACE reads; it lists each CDR3 protein once, without DNA. The sample table sets out fewer than 450,000 distinct CDR3 sequences. CDR1 and CDR2 (germline): SGHAT, FQNNGV. The CDR3 runs to 15 residues. This sample was taken from a study of monozygotic twins with inflammatory bowel disease. The TCR comes from a human donor with ulcerative colitis or Crohn's disease, or a healthy co-twin of an affected twin (not recorded which). The chain recombines TRBV11-2 with TRBJ2-2; TCRdb's assignment of TRBD2 cannot be checked, as there is no DNA. Sequencing used blood. The CDR3 spells CASSYLRENTGELFF.